Listed below are T cell receptor beta chains from one sample, sequenced in a study of cytomegalovirus exposure and HLA in healthy donors. TCRdb keeps only in-frame clones here, not all; method: immunoSEQ multiplex PCR. The sample yields more than 200,000 clones, over 75% seen once. The source material was PBMCs. Source of these receptors: a male donor in good health and CMV-seronegative. Both conserved end residues are part of each CDR3. The order of the fields is CDR3 protein, CDR3 DNA, V gene, clone size, J gene, D gene. A D gene is named only where the DNA matches it firmly. Clone size is not always given. Where it is, it says once, few, many or a class for expanded clones.

CDR3 protein: CASSVGPTEKLFF
CDR3 DNA: TGTGCCAGCAGCGTAGGGCCCACTGAAAAACTGTTTTTT
V gene: TRBV9
clone size: -
J gene: TRBJ1-4
D gene: -

CDR3 protein: CSADRGGFNEQFF
CDR3 DNA: TGCAGCGCCGACAGGGGGGGATTCAATGAGCAGTTCTTC
V gene: TRBV29-1
clone size: -
J gene: TRBJ2-1
D gene: TRBD1

CDR3 protein: CASSDPVRGPPSDEQFF
CDR3 DNA: TGTGCCAGCAGTGACCCCGTGCGGGGGCCGCCTTCGGATGAGCAGTTCTTC
V gene: TRBV25-1
clone size: -
J gene: TRBJ2-1
D gene: -

CDR3 protein: CASSPRTDDSNQPQHF
CDR3 DNA: TGTGCCAGCTCCCCCAGGACAGATGATAGCAATCAGCCCCAGCATTTT
V gene: TRBV18
clone size: -
J gene: TRBJ1-5
D gene: -

CDR3 protein: CASSFYQADDYEQYF
CDR3 DNA: TGTGCCAGCAGCTTCTACCAGGCCGACGACTACGAGCAGTACTTC
V gene: TRBV7-9
clone size: -
J gene: TRBJ2-7
D gene: -

CDR3 protein: CASSLFEETQYF
CDR3 DNA: TGCGCCAGCAGTTTGTTTGAGGAGACCCAGTACTTC
V gene: TRBV5-1
clone size: -
J gene: TRBJ2-5
D gene: -

CDR3 protein: CASSSGREETQYF
CDR3 DNA: TGTGCCAGCAGCTCAGGACGGGAGGAGACCCAGTACTTC
V gene: TRBV11-3
clone size: -
J gene: TRBJ2-5
D gene: -

CDR3 protein: CASSIGQGMDGNTIYF
CDR3 DNA: TGTGCCAGCAGCATTGGACAGGGGATGGACGGAAACACCATATATTTT
V gene: TRBV5-5
clone size: -
J gene: TRBJ1-3
D gene: TRBD1

CDR3 protein: CAWSRPDYGYTF
CDR3 DNA: TGTGCCTGGAGCCGCCCGGACTATGGCTACACCTTC
V gene: TRBV30
clone size: -
J gene: TRBJ1-2
D gene: -

CDR3 protein: CASSPPSWSNQPQHF
CDR3 DNA: TGTGCCAGCAGCCCACCTAGTTGGAGCAATCAGCCCCAGCATTTT
V gene: TRBV7-2
clone size: -
J gene: TRBJ1-5
D gene: -

CDR3 protein: CASSQDRGGLMDEQFF
CDR3 DNA: TGCGCCAGCAGCCAAGATCGGGGGGGCCTTATGGATGAGCAGTTCTTC
V gene: TRBV4-3
clone size: -
J gene: TRBJ2-1
D gene: TRBD2

CDR3 protein: CATRGVDPDTQYF
CDR3 DNA: TGTGCCACCCGGGGGGTCGACCCAGATACGCAGTATTTT
V gene: TRBV7-9
clone size: -
J gene: TRBJ2-3
D gene: TRBD2

CDR3 protein: CASSQEGDDGMTDTQYF
CDR3 DNA: TGTGCCAGCAGCCAAGAGGGCGACGATGGTATGACAGATACGCAGTATTTT
V gene: TRBV4-2
clone size: -
J gene: TRBJ2-3
D gene: -

CDR3 protein: CASSQGQGKATNEKLFF
CDR3 DNA: TGCGCCAGCAGCCAGGGACAGGGAAAGGCAACTAATGAAAAACTGTTTTTT
V gene: TRBV4-3
clone size: -
J gene: TRBJ1-4
D gene: TRBD1

CDR3 protein: CASGQGSTDTQYF
CDR3 DNA: TGTGCCAGTGGACAGGGGAGCACAGATACGCAGTATTTT
V gene: TRBV14
clone size: -
J gene: TRBJ2-3
D gene: TRBD1

CDR3 protein: CASSLFQGRVEAFF
CDR3 DNA: TGTGCCAGCAGTTTATTCCAGGGGAGGGTTGAAGCTTTCTTT
V gene: TRBV28
clone size: -
J gene: TRBJ1-1
D gene: -

CDR3 protein: CASSSIAGVANEQFF
CDR3 DNA: TGTGCCAGCAGCTCTATAGCGGGAGTGGCCAATGAGCAGTTCTTC
V gene: TRBV7-2
clone size: -
J gene: TRBJ2-1
D gene: TRBD2

CDR3 protein: CASSRTRTSGRVSEQYF
CDR3 DNA: TGCGCCAGCAGCCGCACTAGGACTAGCGGGAGGGTATCCGAGCAGTACTTC
V gene: TRBV4-3
clone size: -
J gene: TRBJ2-7
D gene: TRBD2

CDR3 protein: CASSASIRTGGYEQYF
CDR3 DNA: TGTGCCAGTAGTGCCAGCATCCGGACAGGGGGGTACGAGCAGTACTTC
V gene: TRBV19
clone size: -
J gene: TRBJ2-7
D gene: TRBD1

CDR3 protein: CASSFAGTGGIEFGYTF
CDR3 DNA: TGTGCCAGCAGCTTCGCAGGGACAGGGGGCATAGAGTTTGGCTACACCTTC
V gene: TRBV13
clone size: -
J gene: TRBJ1-2
D gene: TRBD1

CDR3 protein: CASSLRLAGFLKPGELFF
CDR3 DNA: TGTGCCAGCAGTTTACGGCTAGCGGGTTTTTTAAAACCCGGGGAGCTGTTTTTT
V gene: TRBV28
clone size: -
J gene: TRBJ2-2
D gene: TRBD2

CDR3 protein: CALLHRGPYYGYTF
CDR3 DNA: TGTGCCCTACTCCACAGGGGGCCTTACTATGGCTACACCTTC
V gene: TRBV30
clone size: once
J gene: TRBJ1-2
D gene: TRBD1

CDR3 protein: CASSQIAPGQIYEQYF
CDR3 DNA: TGCGCCAGCAGCCAAATAGCCCCGGGACAGATCTACGAGCAGTACTTC
V gene: TRBV4-3
clone size: -
J gene: TRBJ2-7
D gene: TRBD1

CDR3 protein: CASSLSTGGLYEQYF
CDR3 DNA: TGTGCCAGCAGCTTATCGACAGGGGGACTCTACGAGCAGTACTTC
V gene: TRBV11-2
clone size: -
J gene: TRBJ2-7
D gene: TRBD1

CDR3 protein: CASSLHRSSYNEQFF
CDR3 DNA: TGTGCCAGCAGCTTGCATAGGAGCTCCTACAATGAGCAGTTCTTC
V gene: TRBV5-6
clone size: -
J gene: TRBJ2-1
D gene: -

CDR3 protein: CASNTGPNQPQHF
CDR3 DNA: TGTGCCAGCAACACAGGGCCGAATCAGCCCCAGCATTTT
V gene: TRBV18
clone size: -
J gene: TRBJ1-5
D gene: -

CDR3 protein: CASSFFPRNTEAFF
CDR3 DNA: TGTGCCAGCAGTTTCTTCCCTCGGAACACTGAAGCTTTCTTT
V gene: TRBV28
clone size: -
J gene: TRBJ1-1
D gene: -

CDR3 protein: CASSRIDREIYGYTF
CDR3 DNA: TGCGCCAGCAGCCGAATTGACAGGGAAATATATGGCTACACCTTC
V gene: TRBV4-3
clone size: -
J gene: TRBJ1-2
D gene: TRBD1

CDR3 protein: CASSSPPRGIGYTF
CDR3 DNA: TGTGCCAGCAGCTCCCCCCCGCGAGGGATTGGCTACACCTTC
V gene: TRBV7-3
clone size: few
J gene: TRBJ1-2
D gene: -

CDR3 protein: CASSVYPDISNTGELFF
CDR3 DNA: TGTGCCAGCAGCGTATACCCGGACATATCGAACACCGGGGAGCTGTTTTTT
V gene: TRBV7-9
clone size: -
J gene: TRBJ2-2
D gene: -

CDR3 protein: CAWGTGAYQETQYF
CDR3 DNA: TGTGCCTGGGGGACAGGGGCCTACCAAGAGACCCAGTACTTC
V gene: TRBV30
clone size: -
J gene: TRBJ2-5
D gene: TRBD1

CDR3 protein: CASIGGQGANQPQHF
CDR3 DNA: TGTGCCAGTATTGGCGGGCAGGGGGCCAACCAGCCCCAGCATTTT
V gene: TRBV19
clone size: -
J gene: TRBJ1-5
D gene: TRBD1

CDR3 protein: CASSLWGGLSYEQYF
CDR3 DNA: TGTGCCAGCAGCTTGTGGGGGGGACTTTCCTACGAGCAGTACTTC
V gene: TRBV5-6
clone size: -
J gene: TRBJ2-7
D gene: TRBD2